The clone carrying this TCR beta chain came up a few times. These data are taken from a study of blood T cell repertoires in COVID-19. As for the study in general: Samples representing acute and convalescent COVID-19 were sourced from the United States, Italy and Spain. The analysed material was cDNA or gDNA that came from T cells, B-cell-depleted T cells, or PBMCs.

As processed by the authors: Estimation of nucleated cell counts was performed using reference gene primer amplification. Method: immunoSEQ multiplex PCR; TCRdb's copy keeps in-frame clones and lacks some. The V and J calls and the clone size are those of that table, but D and trimming were determined from the DNA. The sample has 50,000 to 60,000 clones, approximately 78% seen once; the top ten hold about 6%. The CDR3 loop spans 14 amino acids. Per the germline V gene, CDR1 is SGHTA and CDR2 is FQGNSA. The V gene end was trimmed by 4 bases and the J gene end by 5 bases; junction bases not matched to a gene: 7.

This chain links TRBV7-2 with TRBJ2-5, with TRBD2 identical over 7 bases. This clonotype was sampled from a human donor in a cohort sampled during active or convalescent COVID-19. Sequencing was carried out using peripheral blood. CDR3 DNA sequence: TGTGCCAGCAGCTCCAGCGGGGCGAGTGAGACCCAGTACTTC. Its translation is CASSSSGASETQYF.